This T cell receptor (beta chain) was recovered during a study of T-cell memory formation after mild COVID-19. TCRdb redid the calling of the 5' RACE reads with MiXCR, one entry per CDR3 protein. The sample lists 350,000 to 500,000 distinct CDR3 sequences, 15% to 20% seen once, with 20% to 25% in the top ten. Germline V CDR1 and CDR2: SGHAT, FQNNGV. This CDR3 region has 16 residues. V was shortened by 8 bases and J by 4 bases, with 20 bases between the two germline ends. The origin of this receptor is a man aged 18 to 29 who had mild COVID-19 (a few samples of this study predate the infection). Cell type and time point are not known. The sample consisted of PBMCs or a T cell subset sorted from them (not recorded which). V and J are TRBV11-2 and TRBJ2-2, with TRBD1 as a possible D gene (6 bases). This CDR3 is CASCPVQARGTGELFF. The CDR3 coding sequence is TGTGCCAGCTGCCCCGTACAGGCCAGGGGCACCGGGGAGCTGTTTTTT.